Listed here is a single TCR beta chain. Its matching antigen is unknown. This sample is drawn from a study of cytomegalovirus exposure and HLA in healthy donors. Primers: 60 Vbeta forward and 13 Jbeta reverse. Sequencing was performed with immunoSEQ multiplex PCR; in TCRdb, only in-frame clones are kept and a portion is missing. The table lists 70,000 to 85,000 clones, 62% of them singletons. The V segment lost 0 bases and the J segment 7 bases; nucleotides outside the gene matches: 9. The germline gives CDR1 LGHNA, CDR2 YSLEER. CDR3 length equals 16 residues. Study results and caveats: Earlier analysis looked at TCR beta V segments, and most were productive about 87% or about 30% of the time. It has been reported that TCR beta sequences accurately predicted the HLA-A and HLA-B alleles of most subjects.

Source material: PBMCs. The TCR was taken from a male donor in good health and CMV-seropositive. The rearrangement joins TRBV4-3 to TRBJ1-5; 7 bases map to TRBD1. The CDR3 loop is CASSQDPGGFDQPQHF. The CDR3 region has the DNA TGCGCCAGCAGCCAAGATCCAGGGGGGTTCGACCAGCCCCAGCATTTT.